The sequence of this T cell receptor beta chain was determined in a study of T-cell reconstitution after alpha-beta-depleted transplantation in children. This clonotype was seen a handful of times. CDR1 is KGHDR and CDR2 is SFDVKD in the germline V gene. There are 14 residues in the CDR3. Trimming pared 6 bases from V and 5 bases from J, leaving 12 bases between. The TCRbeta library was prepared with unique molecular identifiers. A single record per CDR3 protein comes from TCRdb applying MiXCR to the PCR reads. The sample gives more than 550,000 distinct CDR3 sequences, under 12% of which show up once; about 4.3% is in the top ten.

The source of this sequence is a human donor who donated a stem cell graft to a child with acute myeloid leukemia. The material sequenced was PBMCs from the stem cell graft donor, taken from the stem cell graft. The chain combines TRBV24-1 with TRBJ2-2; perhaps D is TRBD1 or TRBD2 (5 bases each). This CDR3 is CATSRGVGTGELFF. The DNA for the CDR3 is TGTGCCACCAGTCGAGGGGTTGGGACCGGGGAGCTGTTTTTT.